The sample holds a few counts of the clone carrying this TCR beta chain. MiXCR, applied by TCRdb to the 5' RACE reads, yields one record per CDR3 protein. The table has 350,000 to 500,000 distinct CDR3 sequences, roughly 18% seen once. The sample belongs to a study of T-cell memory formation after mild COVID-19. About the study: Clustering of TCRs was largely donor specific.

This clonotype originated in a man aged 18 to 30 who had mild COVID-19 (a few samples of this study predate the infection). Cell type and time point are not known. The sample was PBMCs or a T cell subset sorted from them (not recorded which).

The CDR3 region has the DNA TGTGCCAGCAGTTCATTAGCGGGGGTCACAGATACGCAGTATTTT. It translates to CASSSLAGVTDTQYF. The V call is TRBV5-5, the J call TRBJ2-3, with 9 bases lining up with TRBD2. The CDR3 sequence is 15 residues long. The V segment lost 5 bases and the J segment 2 bases; nucleotides outside the gene matches: 6. Germline V gene lookup returns CDR1 SGHKS and CDR2 YYEKEE (reference sequence). Complete variable domain (other parts from reference TRBV5-5 and TRBJ2-3): DAGVTQSPTHLIKTRGQQVTLRCSPISGHKSVSWYQQVLGQGPQFIFQYYEKEERGRGNFPDRFSARQFPNYSSELNVNALLLGDSALYLCASSSLAGVTDTQYFGPGTRLTVL.